These 31 T cell receptor beta chains were sequenced from one sample in a study of blood T cells in healthy people across ages. Primers used in a second PCR of roughly 6 to 12 cycles were a sample-barcoded 5' primer and a J-beta primer mix. TCRdb recomputed calls from the 5' RACE reads with MiXCR, one row per CDR3 protein. This sample has about 720,000 distinct CDR3 sequences; about a fifth occur once, and the top ten carry less than 25%. The sample taken for sequencing was blood. The receptor source for this set is a man in his 70s in good health.

This clonotype turned up a few times. The chain is built from TRBV29-1 and TRBJ2-1; TRBD2 aligns across 7 bases. This CDR3 region has 13 residues. Germline V CDR1 and CDR2: SQVTM, ANQGSEA. With 4 bases clipped from V and 6 bases from J, the junction kept 6 bases outside the gene matches. DNA for the CDR3: TGCAGCGTTGCAACGGGAGGCGGCAATGAGCAGTTCTTC. Its translation: CSVATGGGNEQFF.

This clonotype has just a few counts. The V call is TRBV2, the J call TRBJ2-2; possible D gene TRBD1, 6 bases. The CDR3 is 14 residues long. The germline CDR1 and CDR2 sequences are SNHLY and FYNNEI. Trimming took 6 bases from V and 1 from J, leaving 9 bases between them. This CDR3 is CASRDSMNTGELFF. Written as DNA, the CDR3 is TGTGCCAGCAGGGACAGTATGAACACCGGGGAGCTGTTTTTT.

The chain couples TRBV6-1 to TRBJ2-5, with 11 bases identical to TRBD2. The CDR3 runs to 16 residues. Germline CDR1 reads MNHNS; CDR2 reads SASEGT. Unmatched junction bases numbered 7, after V lost 5 bases and J lost 2 bases. The CDR3: CASSSRLAGLQETQYF. The CDR3 DNA reads as TGTGCCAGCAGTTCTAGACTAGCGGGGTTACAAGAGACCCAGTACTTC.

This clonotype was counted between two and nine times. The V and J genes are TRBV5-1 and TRBJ1-2; 9 bases align to TRBD1. In germline, CDR1 is SGHRS, CDR2 YFSETQ. V trimming: 4 bases; J trimming: 6 bases; junction bases outside the gene matches: 7. The CDR3 runs to 14 residues. Here the CDR3 reads CASSDSQGADGYTF. CDR3 coding DNA: TGCGCCAGCAGCGATTCACAGGGGGCAGATGGCTACACCTTC.

The chain links TRBV7-8 to TRBJ2-5; D remains ambiguous. The J call may be incorrect, as the DNA end agrees better with TRBJ2-7. The CDR3 loop spans 13 amino acids. Germline V gene sequence: CDR1 SGHVS, CDR2 FQNEAQ. CDR3 protein: CASSLDVSYEQYV. The DNA for the CDR3 is TGTGCCAGCAGCTTAGACGTTTCCTACGAGCAGTACGTC.

The chain recombines TRBV5-1 with TRBJ2-3, with D possibly called TRBD1 or TRBD2 (5 bases each). The CDR3 has 14 amino acids. The V gene's germline CDR1 is SGHRS and CDR2 YFSETQ. The V gene lost 0 bases and the J gene lost 5 bases, with 10 bases spanning the gap. The CDR3 DNA reads as TGCGCCAGCAGCTTGGAAGGGGCGGGAGATACGCAGTATTTT. It codes for CASSLEGAGDTQYF.

This clonotype was seen a handful of times. Its ends do not fully match the called genes, so a read error is possible. The J gene is TRBJ2-5, the V gene TRBV3-1; 9 bases agree with TRBD2. Germline lookup yields CDR1 LGHDT and CDR2 YNNKEL (reference sequence). The CDR3 sequence is 16 residues long. CDR3 protein: CASSQDGSGSFETRYF. The CDR3, as DNA: TGTGCCAGCAGCCAAGACGGTAGCGGGAGTTTTGAGACCCGGTACTTC.

This chain uses TRBV29-1 with TRBJ2-5; no definite D call. The CDR3 is 12 amino acids. V lost 3 bases and J lost 3, with 8 bases in between. Germline-derived CDR1 and CDR2 are SQVTM and ANQGSEA. CDR3: CSVDDVKETQYF. The DNA for the CDR3 is TGCAGCGTTGACGACGTCAAAGAGACCCAGTACTTC.

The gene calls are TRBV5-1 and TRBJ2-3, with TRBD2 identical over 10 bases. This CDR3 region has 15 residues. V lost 8 bases, J lost 5 bases, and 11 bases stayed unmatched. CDR1 is SGHRS and CDR2 is YFSETQ in the germline V gene. The CDR3 reads CASGTSDGGKDTQYF. CDR3 DNA sequence: TGCGCCAGTGGGACTAGCGATGGAGGTAAAGATACGCAGTATTTT. Using reference TRBV5-1 and TRBJ2-3 for the parts outside the CDR3, the full variable domain is KAGVTQTPRYLIKTRGQQVTLSCSPISGHRSVSWYQQTPGQGLQFLFEYFSETQRNKGNFPGRFSGRQFSNSRSEMNVSTLELGDSALYLCASGTSDGGKDTQYFGPGTRLTVL.

The chain links TRBV7-3 to TRBJ2-1, with no clear D. CDR1 and CDR2 from the germline V gene are SGHTA and FQGTGA. The V gene lost 0 bases and the J gene lost 6 bases, with 9 bases spanning the gap. This CDR3 region has 14 residues. This chain's CDR3 is CASSLTPLVNEQFF. The CDR3, as DNA: TGTGCCAGCAGCTTAACGCCGCTAGTCAATGAGCAGTTCTTC.

This clonotype was observed a handful of times. The V call is TRBV6-1, the J call TRBJ2-1; 8 bases agree with TRBD2. This CDR3 has 17 amino acids. CDR1 is MNHNS and CDR2 is SASEGT in the germline V gene. Trimming at V came to 6 bases and at J to 2 bases, leaving 12 bases not matched to a gene. CDR3 in DNA: TGTGCCAGCAGCACGAGGTCGGCGGGGGGACCCTACAATGAGCAGTTCTTC. It yields the protein CASSTRSAGGPYNEQFF.

V and J are TRBV11-2 and TRBJ2-1, with D uncertain. Germline V gene data show CDR1 as SGHAT and CDR2 as FQNNGV. The CDR3 extends over 16 amino acids. Trimming removed 1 base from V and 0 bases from J, with 10 bases in between. CDR3 amino acids: CASSLGSMSSYNEQFF. CDR3 DNA sequence: TGTGCCAGCAGCTTAGGCTCCATGAGCTCCTACAATGAGCAGTTCTTC.

The sample holds a few counts of this clonotype. This chain joins TRBV5-1 and TRBJ2-5, with D unclear. Germline values: CDR1 SGHRS, CDR2 YFSETQ. Trimming pared 4 bases from V and 1 base from J, leaving 11 bases between. The CDR3 has 14 residues. CDR3 sequence (DNA): TGCGCCAGCAGCCAATTCGGGCCCCAAGAGACCCAGTACTTC. It translates to CASSQFGPQETQYF.

This clonotype was counted at least ten times. The chain couples TRBV7-3 to TRBJ1-1; 10 nucleotides agree with TRBD1. The CDR3 has 14 residues. The trim removed 2 bases at V and 8 bases at J, leaving 5 bases unmatched. Looked up from germline, CDR1 is SGHTA and CDR2 is FQGTGA. The CDR3 bases are TGTGCCAGCAGCTTATCCGGGACAGGGGCAGAAGCTTTCTTT. Its protein is CASSLSGTGAEAFF.

This chain links TRBV7-7 with TRBJ2-5; the match to TRBD2 covers 8 bases. The J call may be mistaken, given a closer DNA end match to TRBJ2-1. CDR1 and CDR2 (germline): SSHAT, FNYEAQ (reference sequence). The CDR3 is 14 residues long. For the CDR3, the DNA is TGTGCCAGCAGCCCATCCCCGACTAGCGATGAGCAGTTCTTC. This encodes CASSPSPTSDEQFF.

J is TRBJ1-2 and V is TRBV10-2; TRBD1 is a possible D gene (6 bases). V lost 7 bases and J lost 8, with 17 bases in between. Germline-derived CDR1 and CDR2 are WSHSY and SAAADI. This CDR3 region has 13 residues. The CDR3: CASTSNRVRGYTF. CDR3 in DNA: TGCGCCAGCACCTCAAACAGGGTCCGGGGCTACACCTTC.

This clonotype was found many times. V is TRBV6-2 or TRBV6-3 and J is TRBJ2-1; D is uncertain. This CDR3 region has 13 residues. Germline V gives CDR1 MNHEY, CDR2 SVGEGT. The V gene lost 6 bases and the J gene lost 1 base, with 7 bases spanning the gap. The CDR3 reads CASRDLSYNEQFF. For the CDR3, the DNA is TGTGCCAGCAGAGACTTATCCTACAATGAGCAGTTCTTC.

The sample holds many counts of this clonotype. The rearrangement uses TRBV5-1 and TRBJ2-3, with D uncertain. Trimming took 0 bases from V and 2 from J, leaving 7 bases between them. The V gene's germline CDR1 is SGHRS and CDR2 YFSETQ. CDR3 size: 14 residues. The CDR3 DNA is TGCGCCAGCAGCTTGGGAAGTAACACAGATACGCAGTATTTT. Its protein is CASSLGSNTDTQYF.

The V call is TRBV28, the J call TRBJ1-2; 8 bases agree with TRBD1. The CDR3 length is 13 residues. Losses at the gene ends were 7 bases for V and 6 bases for J; bases not matched to a gene: 7. The germline V gene encodes CDR1 MDHEN and CDR2 SYDVKM. CDR3 in amino acids: CASNRQGLDGYTF. In DNA form, the CDR3 reads TGTGCCAGCAATCGACAGGGGCTCGATGGCTACACCTTC.

Notes on this clonotype: This may stem from a read error, because a much larger clone lies one nucleotide away. This chain uses TRBV6-1 with TRBJ1-2; 7 bases match TRBD1. The CDR3 has 13 residues. V gave up 6 bases and J gave up 8 bases; unmatched junction bases: 9. Germline-derived CDR1 and CDR2 are MNHNS and SASEGT. The CDR3 sequence: CASRTTGYRGYTF. The DNA of the CDR3 is TGTGCCAGCAGGACGACAGGGTATCGAGGCTACACCTTC.

V is TRBV20-1 and J is TRBJ2-1; D uncertain. The CDR3 covers 13 residues. Trimming took off 0 bases at V and 5 bases at J, with 8 bases between the two ends. CDR1 and CDR2 (germline): DFQATT, SNEGSKA (reference sequence). CDR3 in amino acids: CSARDWQNNEQFF. In nucleotides, the CDR3 is TGCAGTGCTAGAGATTGGCAGAACAATGAGCAGTTCTTC.

Comment on this clonotype: A clone one base away is much larger, so this may be a read error. This chain joins TRBV7-2 and TRBJ1-1; the D gene is possibly TRBD1 (6 bases). Per the germline V gene, CDR1 is SGHTA and CDR2 is FQGNSA. This CDR3 has 15 residues. V shed 1 base and J shed 1 base, with 10 bases lying between them. The CDR3 loop reads CASSLGQGWNTEAFF. Written as DNA, the CDR3 is TGTGCCAGCAGCTTAGGGCAGGGGTGGAACACTGAAGCTTTCTTT. Drawing the rest from reference TRBV7-2 and TRBJ1-1, the complete variable domain is GAGVSQSPSNKVTEKGKDVELRCDPISGHTALYWYRQSLGQGLEFLIYFQGNSAPDKSGLPSDRFSAERTGGSVSTLTIQRTQQEDSAVYLCASSLGQGWNTEAFFGQGTRLTVV.

The sample holds a few counts of this clonotype. V and J are TRBV6-5 and TRBJ2-3; D call uncertain. Looked up from germline, CDR1 is MNHEY and CDR2 is SVGAGI. Trimming removed 4 bases at V and 2 bases at J, with 10 bases between. The CDR3 has 14 amino acids. CDR3 nucleotides: TGTGCCAGCAGTTTCACCCTTCACACAGATACGCAGTATTTT. Residues: CASSFTLHTDTQYF.

The chain employs TRBV20-1 and TRBJ2-5, with 9 nucleotides matching TRBD1. The J call may not be correct, given that the DNA end is closer to TRBJ2-7. Germline loops: CDR1 DFQATT, CDR2 SNEGSKA (reference sequence). The CDR3 consists of 13 residues. CDR3 sequence (DNA): TGCAGTGCTTCCCGGACAGGGGCTGTCGAGCAGTACTTC. The encoded protein is CSASRTGAVEQYF.

This sequence joins TRBV29-1 and TRBJ2-7; D is unclear. This CDR3 region has 13 residues. V was cut by 0 bases and J by 4 bases, with 10 bases left in between. Germline V gene data show CDR1 as SQVTM and CDR2 as ANQGSEA. The CDR3 is CSVEDLPGYEQYF. The CDR3 bases are TGCAGCGTTGAAGATTTACCCGGGTACGAGCAGTACTTC.

This clonotype was seen only a few times. This chain joins TRBV18 and TRBJ2-7; 7 bases are shared with TRBD2. The CDR3 is made up of 14 amino acids. CDR1 is KGHSH, CDR2 LQKENI, per germline. V gave up 5 bases and J gave up 1 base; unmatched junction bases: 5. For the CDR3, the DNA is TGTGCCAGCTCATTTTCGGGGGGTTCCTACGAGCAGTACTTC. Encoded protein: CASSFSGGSYEQYF.

The chain has TRBV6-5 and TRBJ1-1; D unresolved. The V end lost 3 bases, the J end lost 1 base, and 9 bases lay between the germline ends. This CDR3 has 14 amino acids. The germline V gene encodes CDR1 MNHEY and CDR2 SVGAGI. The CDR3 protein is CASSYRRQNTEAFF. CDR3 nucleotides: TGTGCCAGCAGTTATAGGCGCCAGAACACTGAAGCTTTCTTT.

This clonotype was seen a few times. The rearrangement uses TRBV24-1 and TRBJ2-1; D is unclear. V lost 4 bases and J 2 bases, leaving 14 bases between the germline ends. Germline V gene lookup returns CDR1 KGHDR and CDR2 SFDVKD. CDR3 size: 16 residues. CDR3 coding DNA: TGTGCCACCAGTGACCTCGGACCTACAACCTACAATGAGCAGTTCTTC. Its protein product is CATSDLGPTTYNEQFF.

This chain joins TRBV12-3 or TRBV12-4 and TRBJ2-5, with D unclear. The last part of the DNA fits TRBJ2-7 better; the J call may be wrong. CDR3 length: 14 amino acids. This CDR3 reads CASSLAGSTYEQYF. Here the CDR3 DNA reads TGTGCCAGCAGTTTAGCAGGCAGCACCTACGAGCAGTACTTC.

The chain carries TRBV12-3 or TRBV12-4 and TRBJ2-2; 9 bases align to TRBD2. This CDR3 spans 15 amino acids. V lost 2 bases to trimming and J lost 3 bases; unmatched junction nucleotides: 1. The CDR3 protein is CASSLSGGYTGELFF. The CDR3 DNA reads TGTGCCAGCAGTTTAAGCGGGGGGTACACCGGGGAGCTGTTTTTT.

This clonotype was counted at least ten times. The V call is TRBV7-2, the J call TRBJ2-1; D call uncertain. CDR1 SGHTA and CDR2 FQGNSA come from the germline V gene. The CDR3 has 13 amino acids. Between the trimmed V and J ends, which lost 3 bases and 7 bases, there was a span of 10 bases. Here the CDR3 DNA reads TGTGCCAGCAGCTTCCCCTCCCGTAATGAGCAGTTCTTC. Protein product: CASSFPSRNEQFF.